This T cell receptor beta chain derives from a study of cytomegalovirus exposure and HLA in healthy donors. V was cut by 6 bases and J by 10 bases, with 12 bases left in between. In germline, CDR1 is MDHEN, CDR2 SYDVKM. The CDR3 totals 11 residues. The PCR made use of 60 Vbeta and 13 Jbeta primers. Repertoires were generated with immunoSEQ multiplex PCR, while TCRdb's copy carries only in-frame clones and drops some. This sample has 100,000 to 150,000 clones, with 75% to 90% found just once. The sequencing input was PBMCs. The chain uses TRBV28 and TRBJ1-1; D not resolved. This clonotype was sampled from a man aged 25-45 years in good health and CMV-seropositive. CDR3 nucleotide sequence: TGTGCCAGCAGCTTGACACGGATAGCTTTCTTT. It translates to CASSLTRIAFF.